This T cell receptor beta chain came from a study of cytomegalovirus exposure and HLA in healthy donors. TCRdb's table, derived via immunoSEQ multiplex PCR, lists solely in-frame clones and lacks some. Seen here are about 160,000 clones, 80% to 90% observed once, and the top ten hold around 2.4%. CDR1 SGHTA and CDR2 FQGNSA come from the germline V gene. The V end lost 5 bases, the J end lost 0 bases, and 13 bases lay between the germline ends. This CDR3 contains 15 residues. This sequence was found in a woman younger than 30 in good health and CMV-seronegative. The chain recombines TRBV7-2 with TRBJ1-1; perhaps TRBD1 as D (6 bases). Sequencing used PBMCs. The CDR3 here is CASSTQGRVNTEAFF. As DNA, the CDR3 is TGTGCCAGCAGCACCCAGGGGCGGGTGAACACTGAAGCTTTCTTT.